The 20 T cell receptor beta chains below all came from one sample that was sequenced in a study of technical replicates of blood from several donors. Profiled with immunoSEQ multiplex PCR; TCRdb holds only in-frame clones, not every one. Of tens of thousands of clones listed, around 94% are singletons. Sequencing used T cells isolated from PBMCs. The receptor set was obtained from a human donor in good health.

This chain connects TRBV5-1 to TRBJ1-2; a weak D match, TRBD1 (6 bases). This CDR3 contains 15 residues. CDR1 and CDR2 (germline): SGHRS, YFSETQ. V gave up 3 bases and J gave up 2 bases, with 14 bases separating them. CDR3 amino acids: CASSSAQGDNYGYTF. The CDR3 DNA is TGCGCCAGCAGCTCCGCACAGGGAGACAACTATGGCTACACCTTC.

This chain joins TRBV9 and TRBJ2-3; a weak D match, TRBD2 (5 bases). Germline values: CDR1 SGDLS, CDR2 YYNGEE. This CDR3 region has 14 residues. V lost 0 bases and J 8 bases, leaving 13 bases between the germline ends. CDR3 residues: CASSVGSGGGTQYF. DNA of the CDR3: TGTGCCAGCAGCGTAGGGAGTGGAGGCGGTACGCAGTATTTT.

The rearrangement links TRBV7-3 to TRBJ2-5; the match to TRBD2 covers 9 bases. V trimming: 0 bases; J trimming: 4 bases; junction bases outside the gene matches: 6. CDR3 size: 16 residues. Germline V CDR1 and CDR2: SGHTA, FQGTGA. The CDR3 is CASSLTGGRAIETQYF. The CDR3 DNA reads TGTGCCAGCAGCTTAACTGGCGGGAGGGCCATAGAGACCCAGTACTTC.

The chain joins TRBV7-9 to TRBJ1-5; possibly TRBD1 for D (5 bases). There are 15 residues in the CDR3. Germline V gives CDR1 SEHNR, CDR2 FQNEAQ (reference sequence). The germline V and J ends were trimmed by 0 bases and 3 bases, with 9 bases remaining between them. The CDR3 DNA sequence: TGTGCCAGCAGCTTAGCTGGGGCGGTCAATCAGCCCCAGCATTTT. It translates to CASSLAGAVNQPQHF.

The chain couples TRBV30 to TRBJ2-1; 14 positions match TRBD2. CDR1 is GTSNPN, CDR2 SVGIG, per germline (reference sequence). CDR3 length equals 15 residues. The V segment lost 5 bases and the J segment 0 bases; nucleotides outside the gene matches: 0. Here the CDR3 reads CAWGTSGSSYNEQFF. CDR3 nucleotides: TGTGCCTGGGGGACTAGCGGGAGCTCCTACAATGAGCAGTTCTTC.

This chain joins TRBV11-2 and TRBJ1-2; tentatively, D is TRBD1 (5 bases). The CDR3 loop spans 13 amino acids. V was cut by 5 bases and J by 6 bases, with 13 bases left in between. CDR1 is SGHAT and CDR2 is FQNNGV in the germline V gene. The CDR3 DNA sequence: TGTGCCAGCAGCCTACAGGTTCAACATGGCTACACCTTC. Its translation is CASSLQVQHGYTF.

This clone was counted between two and nine times. CDR3: CASSDVYQPQHF. CDR3 sequence (DNA): TGTGCCAGCAGTGACGTATATCAGCCCCAGCATTTT. The V call is TRBV6-1, the J call TRBJ1-5; D unresolved. The CDR3 extends over 12 amino acids. Deletions cut 3 bases from V and 5 bases from J, with 5 bases between. CDR1 MNHNS and CDR2 SASEGT come from the germline V gene.

This rearrangement joins TRBV29-1 to TRBJ1-2, with no clear D. Trimming left V 0 bases short and J 9 bases short, with 17 bases between. The CDR3 loop spans 14 amino acids. Germline values: CDR1 SQVTM, CDR2 ANQGSEA. The CDR3 coding sequence is TGCAGCGTTGAAGAGGCAGGAGGGCCTTATCGCTACACCTTC. Protein: CSVEEAGGPYRYTF.

The rearrangement links TRBV5-1 to TRBJ2-1, with 9 bases identical to TRBD2. The CDR3 spans 14 residues. V shed 2 bases, J shed 5 bases, and the junction held 2 bases outside the gene matches. Germline V gene data show CDR1 as SGHRS and CDR2 as YFSETQ. In nucleotides, the CDR3 is TGCGCCAGCAGCTTTAGCGGGAGAGACAATGAGCAGTTCTTC. This encodes CASSFSGRDNEQFF.

J is TRBJ1-4 and V is TRBV5-1, with no clear D. Germline CDR1 reads SGHRS; CDR2 reads YFSETQ. V was cut by 5 bases and J by 6 bases, with 17 bases left in between. The CDR3 runs 15 residues. CDR3 loop: CASRPQPRRDEKLFF. CDR3 in DNA: TGCGCCAGCAGACCGCAGCCTAGGCGGGATGAAAAACTGTTTTTT.

J is TRBJ1-2 and V is TRBV11-2; D remains ambiguous. Trimming pared 1 base from V and 10 bases from J, leaving 7 bases between. The CDR3 runs 11 residues. In germline, CDR1 is SGHAT, CDR2 FQNNGV. CDR3 residues: CASSLGGNYTF. The CDR3 region has the DNA TGTGCCAGCAGCTTAGGCGGGAACTACACCTTC.

The chain recombines TRBV19 with TRBJ2-1; 9 nucleotides agree with TRBD1. The V segment lost 6 bases and the J segment 5 bases; nucleotides outside the gene matches: 8. Germline CDR1 and CDR2: LNHDA and SQIVND (reference sequence). The CDR3 loop spans 15 amino acids. CDR3 sequence (DNA): TGTGCCAGTAGGCTCCGGGACAGGGTCCACAATGAGCAGTTCTTC. Protein: CASRLRDRVHNEQFF.

The chain uses TRBV4-1 and TRBJ1-4; possibly TRBD1 for D (6 bases). The CDR3 loop spans 15 amino acids. Germline assignment: CDR1 MGHRA and CDR2 YSYEKL. V lost 3 bases and J lost 8, with 16 bases in between. The CDR3: CASSHPIEGEEKLFF. For the CDR3, the DNA is TGCGCCAGCAGCCACCCGATCGAGGGGGAGGAAAAACTGTTTTTT.

The V and J genes are TRBV19 and TRBJ1-1; D may be TRBD1 (6 bases). V was cut by 4 bases and J by 1 base, with 16 bases left in between. CDR1 is LNHDA and CDR2 is SQIVND in the germline V gene (reference sequence). This CDR3 spans 16 amino acids. The CDR3 DNA reads as TGTGCCAGTAGTAACCTACAGGGTCCCAAGAACACTGAAGCTTTCTTT. Protein product: CASSNLQGPKNTEAFF.

V usage is TRBV14 and J usage is TRBJ2-3, with 7 bases fitting TRBD2. Germline-derived CDR1 and CDR2 are SGHDN and FVKESK. V lost 1 base to trimming and J lost 3 bases; unmatched junction nucleotides: 7. The CDR3 consists of 16 residues. CDR3 in amino acids: CASSQVGGSSTDTQYF. CDR3 nucleotide sequence: TGTGCCAGCAGCCAAGTCGGGGGGAGCTCAACAGATACGCAGTATTTT.

The chain recombines TRBV7-9 with TRBJ1-4; a weak D match, TRBD1 (5 bases). The CDR3 contains 15 residues. V lost 5 bases, J lost 3 bases, and 13 bases lay in between. Germline V gene sequence: CDR1 SEHNR, CDR2 FQNEAQ (reference sequence). The CDR3 DNA follows: TGTGCCAGCAGCCTCTTCGGGACTGCTAATGAAAAACTGTTTTTT. Protein sequence: CASSLFGTANEKLFF.

This clone has only one observation. The V gene is TRBV6-5, the J gene TRBJ2-3, with D unclear. CDR3 length: 15 amino acids. V was clipped by 8 bases and J by 0 bases, with 15 bases between them. CDR1 is MNHEY and CDR2 is SVGAGI in the germline V gene. CDR3 DNA: TGTGCCAGCGGCCCTCAAATATCTAGCACAGATACGCAGTATTTT. This sequence encodes CASGPQISSTDTQYF.

This clone was seen a handful of times. The rearrangement joins TRBV10-3 to TRBJ2-7; D gene unclear. The CDR3 consists of 13 residues. V was pared by 5 bases and J by 3 bases, with 11 bases between. Germline assignment: CDR1 ENHRY and CDR2 SYGVKD. CDR3 amino acids: CAISFSRSYEQYF. CDR3 DNA: TGTGCCATCAGTTTTTCACGGAGCTACGAGCAGTACTTC.

The J gene is TRBJ2-7, the V gene TRBV2, with 7 bases aligning to TRBD1. The ends lost 6 bases at V and 2 bases at J; junction bases unmatched: 4. Looked up from germline, CDR1 is SNHLY and CDR2 is FYNNEI. This CDR3 spans 13 amino acids. The CDR3 region has the DNA TGTGCCAGCAGGGGACAGTTGCCCTACGAGCAGTACTTC. Translating gives CASRGQLPYEQYF.

V is TRBV11-3 and J is TRBJ1-1; no firm D call. The germline V gene encodes CDR1 SGHNT and CDR2 YENEEA. V gave up 1 base and J gave up 0 bases, with 6 bases separating them. The CDR3 consists of 14 residues. The CDR3 nucleotides are TGTGCCAGCAGCTTAGGCGGGTTGAACACTGAAGCTTTCTTT. The encoded protein is CASSLGGLNTEAFF.